Here is one T cell receptor (beta chain) with its context. Its antigen is still unknown. Base qualities are not at hand, and no much larger clone is one base apart. The sample comes from a study of high-grade serous ovarian cancer treatment subgroups (dated by TCRdb to 2020 to 2022). For the study in its entirety: A mean of approximately 13,000 reads and 7,494 unique TCR beta rearrangements per sample was generated by sequencing. In total there were more than 75 samples, since every patient provided one primary tumor sample and two metastatic tumor samples. The study profiled TCR beta repertoires in high-grade serous ovarian cancer patients grouped by complete gross resection or neoadjuvant chemotherapy response under a laparoscopic triage algorithm. Of the roughly 30 patients in the cohort, around 10 had no residual disease after primary surgery (R0), around 10 were excellent NACT responders, and around 10 were poor NACT responders.

High-throughput TCR profiling via ImmunoSEQ was performed on the 70 to 95 tumor samples. The paper's processing steps were these. Repertoire diversity metrics included richness (unique productive sequences), clonality, evenness and relatedness; Bhattacharyya coefficient assessed similarity between samples. Conclusions stayed consistent in a sensitivity analysis that left out TCRs with fewer than two reads. TCRdb carries this immuneACCESS record with in-frame sequences only. Its versions omit some clonotypes, under half of them owing to an unresolved V gene in the studies checked, with the rest unexplained. V and J calls and clone size are those listed in that table; D and trimming were worked out from the DNA. This sample gives around 15,000 clones in total; approximately 71% of them show up just once. The ten largest clones represent around 4.2% of the sample. The germline V gene sets CDR1 to ENHRY and CDR2 to SYGVKD. V is shortened by 4 bases, J by 6 bases, and the region joining them spans 13 bases. Including cysteine and phenylalanine, the CDR3 has 14 amino acids. Of the read, only the CDR3 DNA is kept; its 42 bases are in frame from base 1.

What the authors observed across the whole study: TCR clonal relatedness was found to be positively correlated with neoantigen level and, by trend, with copy number variation and mutation load derived from whole-genome sequencing. Because bulk tumor TCR sequencing provided no spatial information, insight into HGSC tumor complexity and diversity was limited. Repertoire similarity between tumors of the same patient ranged roughly 0.11 to 0.85, whereas almost no similarity was seen between different patients. TCR repertoire analyses were focused on CDR3, and CDR1 and CDR2 were not analyzed.

Tumor samples were obtained before definitive surgery or chemotherapy. The MD Anderson Biospecimen Extraction Resource handled genomic DNA extraction, while the MD Anderson Cancer Genomics Laboratory carried out the TCR sequencing. The sequence was obtained from a human donor with high-grade serous ovarian cancer. Sequencing was carried out using tumor tissue. The chain is made from TRBV10-3 and TRBJ2-1, with the D gene not clear enough to name. The CDR3 reads as follows: CAISAQPPRNEQFF. The sequenced DNA is TGTGCCATCAGTGCACAACCACCCCGCAATGAGCAGTTCTTC.